This T cell receptor beta chain emerged from a study of a mutant IDH1 vaccine in newly diagnosed glioma. Study overall: Investigators started vaccination 4-6 weeks after radiotherapy alone, or with temozolomide cycles. Study-wide findings and caveats: Of the patients, 80% to 95% had vaccine-induced immune responses.

This clone was found a few times. The antigen remains unidentified. Trimming took 6 bases from V and 8 from J; bases not matched to a gene: 6. The V gene's germline CDR1 is MNHEY and CDR2 SMNVEV (reference sequence). The CDR3 has 13 residues. Using immunoSEQ multiplex PCR, the repertoire was profiled, and TCRdb retains in-frame clones only, with some absent. The sample contains about 38,000 clones, about four fifths of which appear only once. The time point is: week 23, last vaccination. Every single dose of the vaccine, 300 ug of mutant IDH1 20-mer peptide, came with topical imiquimod. This chain connects TRBV27 to TRBJ2-1; 8 bases align to TRBD2. The starting material was PBMCs, obtained from a glioma patient whose treatment included an IDH1 peptide vaccine. This clonotype originated in a man aged 40-49 years with glioma. CDR3 DNA sequence: TGTGCCAGCAGGGGGACTAGAGGTTATGAGCAGTTCTTC. Residues: CASRGTRGYEQFF.